These 32 T cell receptor beta chains were all obtained from the same sample, sequenced in a study of blood T cell repertoires in COVID-19 (dated by TCRdb to the early 2020s). Libraries were built with the immunoSEQ multiplex PCR assay. The immuneACCESS repertoire file appears here via TCRdb, limited to in-frame rearrangements. These files lack a portion of the clones; in checked studies, under half of the deficit traces to unresolved V genes, and the cause of the others is not known. The sample has around 59,000 clones on record, over 70% of them singletons. Roughly 18% of the sample is in the top ten clones. Sequenced sample: peripheral blood. The receptors were sampled from a woman in her forties or fifties with active or convalescent COVID-19.

The chain is built from TRBV28 and TRBJ2-7, with 7 bases that match TRBD1. Germline V gives CDR1 MDHEN, CDR2 SYDVKM. V lost 4 bases and J lost 6; bases outside the gene matches: 9. The CDR3 has 14 residues. The CDR3 loop reads CASSSNGPGGEQYF. In DNA, the CDR3 is TGTGCCAGCAGTTCGAATGGTCCAGGGGGCGAGCAGTACTTC.

V and J are TRBV5-6 and TRBJ2-7, with D unclear. CDR1 is SGHDT and CDR2 is YYEEEE in the germline V gene. The CDR3 is 15 amino acids. The V gene lost 3 bases and the J gene lost 0 bases, with 13 bases spanning the gap. This CDR3 is CASSSQAGLSYEQYF. The CDR3 nucleotides read TGTGCCAGCAGCTCGCAGGCTGGGCTCTCCTACGAGCAGTACTTC.

This clone was found once. This chain joins TRBV10-2 and TRBJ2-7; tentative D call: TRBD2 (6 bases). Germline V gene data show CDR1 as WSHSY and CDR2 as SAAADI. The length of the CDR3 is 16 residues. The V end was cut by 0 bases, the J end by 2 bases, with 14 bases between. CDR3 nucleotides: TGCGCCAGCAGTGAGTCGATGCGGGGTTCGGCCTACGAGCAGTACTTC. Translation gives CASSESMRGSAYEQYF.

The chain recombines TRBV6-5 with TRBJ1-1; D gene unclear. This CDR3 comprises 13 residues. Per the germline V gene, CDR1 is MNHEY and CDR2 is SVGAGI. V lost 7 bases to trimming and J lost 1 base, with 10 bases between them. CDR3 sequence (DNA): TGTGCCAGCACTCTTCAGGCGAACACTGAAGCTTTCTTT. Protein: CASTLQANTEAFF.

This clone was picked up a small number of times. The V gene is TRBV6-6, the J gene TRBJ1-4; D is possibly TRBD1 (5 bases). Germline loops: CDR1 MNHNY, CDR2 SVGAGI (reference sequence). There are 13 residues in the CDR3. Deletions cut 7 bases from V and 11 bases from J, with 17 bases between. The CDR3 is CASTLEGWGKLFF. The CDR3 region has the DNA TGTGCCAGCACCTTGGAGGGGTGGGGGAAACTGTTTTTT.

This chain links TRBV5-1 with TRBJ2-1; possible D gene TRBD2, 6 bases. The CDR3 contains 16 residues. Germline CDR1 SGHRS, CDR2 YFSETQ. The V and J ends lost 0 bases and 7 bases respectively, with 17 bases between them. The CDR3 is CASSLAPIGTANEQFF. The CDR3 DNA follows: TGCGCCAGCAGCTTGGCACCTATTGGGACTGCAAATGAGCAGTTCTTC.

This clone turned up a few times. The DNA for the CDR3 is TGTGCCAGCAGCTTAGACGGACAGGGGTTGACCGGGGAGCTGTTTTTT. Translating it yields CASSLDGQGLTGELFF. This chain connects TRBV7-7 to TRBJ2-2; TRBD1 aligns across 9 bases. This CDR3 has 16 amino acids. Germline assignment: CDR1 SSHAT and CDR2 FNYEAQ (reference sequence). J was trimmed by 5 bases and V by 1 base; bases with no gene match: 5.

The chain carries TRBV4-1 and TRBJ2-3; TRBD1 agrees at 7 bases. The CDR3 contains 14 residues. Trimming cost V 4 bases and J 3 bases; bases outside gene matches: 4. Germline V gene lookup returns CDR1 MGHRA and CDR2 YSYEKL. CDR3 residues: CASSRDRSTDTQYF. The CDR3 DNA is TGCGCCAGCAGCCGGGACAGAAGTACAGATACGCAGTATTTT.

The V gene is TRBV6-5, the J gene TRBJ2-2, with 10 nucleotides matching TRBD2. Trimming took 9 bases from V and 2 from J; bases not matched to a gene: 6. CDR3 size: 15 residues. Germline V gene lookup returns CDR1 MNHEY and CDR2 SVGAGI. CDR3 loop: CASRGTSANTGELFF. The CDR3 nucleotides are TGTGCCAGTCGCGGGACTAGCGCCAACACCGGGGAGCTGTTTTTT.

In DNA form, the CDR3 reads TGTGCCAGCAGCTTAACCGTCCCCGGTGAGCAGTTCTTC. Translated: CASSLTVPGEQFF. V gene TRBV7-9 combines with J gene TRBJ2-1; no firm D call. V was shortened by 2 bases and J by 9 bases, with 11 bases between the two germline ends. The germline V gene encodes CDR1 SEHNR and CDR2 FQNEAQ (reference sequence). This CDR3 has 13 residues.

The V gene is TRBV10-1, the J gene TRBJ2-1, with 7 bases identical to TRBD2. The V segment lost 5 bases and the J segment 0 bases; nucleotides outside the gene matches: 7. Per germline, CDR1 WNHNN and CDR2 SYGVQD (reference sequence). The CDR3 is 16 amino acids. CDR3 coding DNA: TGCGCCAGCAGTCATACTAGCGAAAACTCCTACAATGAGCAGTTCTTC. It encodes CASSHTSENSYNEQFF.

The chain joins TRBV11-2 to TRBJ2-7; D perhaps matches TRBD1 (5 bases). Germline V gene sequence: CDR1 SGHAT, CDR2 FQNNGV. With 1 base removed from V and 2 bases from J, the gap between germline ends came to 12 bases. The length of the CDR3 is 15 residues. The CDR3 sequence is CASSLVGQPTYEQYF. CDR3 DNA sequence: TGTGCCAGCAGCTTAGTCGGACAACCGACCTACGAGCAGTACTTC. The full variable domain, its missing parts supplied by reference TRBV11-2 and TRBJ2-7, is EAGVAQSPRYKIIEKRQSVAFWCNPISGHATLYWYQQILGQGPKLLIQFQNNGVVDDSQLPKDRFSAERLKGVDSTLKIQPAKLEDSAVYLCASSLVGQPTYEQYFGPGTRLTVT.

The chain is built from TRBV9 and TRBJ2-1, with 7 positions matching TRBD1. The V segment lost 0 bases and the J segment 6 bases; nucleotides outside the gene matches: 3. The germline CDR1 and CDR2 sequences are SGDLS and YYNGEE. The CDR3 extends over 14 amino acids. Written as DNA, the CDR3 is TGTGCCAGCAGCGTAGCGGCAGGGGGCAATGAGCAGTTCTTC. Its protein product is CASSVAAGGNEQFF.

V usage is TRBV2 and J usage is TRBJ1-6; possible D gene TRBD1, 6 bases. There are 14 residues in the CDR3. Germline CDR1 and CDR2: SNHLY and FYNNEI. V shed 6 bases and J shed 4 bases, with 10 bases lying between them. CDR3 in amino acids: CASRTDSYNSPLHF. CDR3 DNA: TGTGCCAGCAGGACGGACAGTTATAATTCACCCCTCCACTTT.

This clone turned up a few times. CDR3 sequence reads: CASSLREYGYTF. The CDR3, as DNA: TGTGCCAGCAGCCTTCGGGAGTATGGCTACACCTTC. This chain links TRBV6-5 with TRBJ1-2, with unresolved D. This CDR3 has 12 residues. V was clipped by 6 bases and J by 5 bases, with 10 bases between them. Germline V gene data show CDR1 as MNHEY and CDR2 as SVGAGI.

This sequence joins TRBV30 and TRBJ1-2; D call uncertain. V lost 5 bases to trimming and J lost 0 bases, with 13 bases between them. This CDR3 contains 14 residues. Per germline, CDR1 GTSNPN and CDR2 SVGIG (reference sequence). Here the CDR3 DNA reads TGTGCCTGGCATCAACAAGGAGCTAACTATGGCTACACCTTC. Encoded protein: CAWHQQGANYGYTF.

This clone was counted a single time. The rearrangement joins TRBV7-6 to TRBJ2-1; maybe TRBD2 (5 bases). Trimming removed 5 bases from V and 3 bases from J, with 8 bases in between. Per the germline V gene, CDR1 is SGHVS and CDR2 is FNYEAQ. The CDR3 extends over 13 amino acids. CDR3 DNA sequence: TGTGCCAGCAGCGGGAGTGTCTACAATGAGCAGTTCTTC. The encoded protein is CASSGSVYNEQFF.

The gene calls are TRBV7-3 and TRBJ2-7; D is perhaps TRBD2 (7 bases). Germline V gene data show CDR1 as SGHTA and CDR2 as FQGTGA. V was cut by 1 base and J by 4 bases, with 23 bases left in between. There are 18 residues in the CDR3. The chain's CDR3 is CASSLIIKGGSPGYEQYF. The DNA of the CDR3 is TGTGCCAGCAGCTTAATAATAAAGGGGGGGTCCCCGGGGTACGAGCAGTACTTC.

Only a few counts were recorded for this clone. The rearrangement uses TRBV7-6 and TRBJ2-1; 9 bases line up with TRBD1. Germline CDR1 SGHVS, CDR2 FNYEAQ. The CDR3 length is 14 residues. Germline trimming cut 5 bases from V and 8 bases from J; bases unmatched to any gene: 7. CDR3 DNA: TGTGCCAGCAGCAGAGGACAGGGGATCGATGAGCAGTTCTTC. It yields the protein CASSRGQGIDEQFF.

This clone came up once. The chain combines TRBV30 with TRBJ2-5; D is perhaps TRBD2 (6 bases). This CDR3 is 15 amino acids long. CDR1 GTSNPN and CDR2 SVGIG come from the germline V gene (reference sequence). With 0 bases removed from V and 5 bases from J, the gap between germline ends came to 16 bases. The CDR3 protein is CAWSVRVGLPETQYF. CDR3 sequence (DNA): TGTGCCTGGAGTGTAAGGGTGGGACTCCCCGAGACCCAGTACTTC.

The sample holds one count of this clone. The chain couples TRBV12-3 or TRBV12-4 to TRBJ2-3, with a weak D call TRBD1 (5 bases). CDR3 length: 13 residues. Trimming removed 5 bases at V and 1 base at J, with 7 bases between. Here the CDR3 reads CASSIQGTDTQYF. CDR3 coding DNA: TGTGCCAGCAGTATACAGGGCACAGATACGCAGTATTTT.

This clone showed up many times. J is TRBJ1-4 and V is TRBV2; TRBD1 matches 7 bases. The trim removed 5 bases at V and 3 bases at J, leaving 3 bases unmatched. Per germline, CDR1 SNHLY and CDR2 FYNNEI. The CDR3 sequence is 14 residues long. Written as DNA, the CDR3 is TGTGCCAGCAGTTACAGGGGAGCTAATGAAAAACTGTTTTTT. It encodes CASSYRGANEKLFF.

This clone appeared a few times. The chain has TRBV20-1 and TRBJ2-1; TRBD2 might be the D (5 bases). CDR3 length: 15 residues. V dropped 3 bases and J dropped 6 bases, with 18 bases sitting between them. CDR1 and CDR2 from the germline V gene are DFQATT and SNEGSKA (reference sequence). In DNA, the CDR3 is TGCAGTGCTAGTCGGGAACGAATACCCGCCAATGAGCAGTTCTTC. Amino acid sequence: CSASRERIPANEQFF.

The rearrangement links TRBV30 to TRBJ2-7, with 10 positions matching TRBD1. Germline CDR1 is GTSNPN and CDR2 is SVGIG (reference sequence). V lost 2 bases, J lost 7 bases, and 14 bases stayed unmatched. CDR3 length equals 16 residues. The CDR3 DNA reads TGTGCCTGGAGTAGGGGTAGGGGACAGGGGACAAGGGAGCAGTACTTC. This translates into CAWSRGRGQGTREQYF.

V and J are TRBV28 and TRBJ1-1, with D unclear. This CDR3 comprises 13 residues. Trimming took off 2 bases at V and 9 bases at J, with 13 bases between the two ends. Germline V gene lookup returns CDR1 MDHEN and CDR2 SYDVKM. The CDR3 is CASSLMGSWQAFF. The CDR3 DNA reads as TGTGCCAGCAGTTTAATGGGGAGTTGGCAAGCTTTCTTT.

The V call is TRBV6-5, the J call TRBJ1-6; TRBD1 is a possible D gene (5 bases). V was clipped by 8 bases and J by 0 bases, with 11 bases between them. The CDR3 runs to 15 residues. Germline V gives CDR1 MNHEY, CDR2 SVGAGI. The DNA of the CDR3 is TGTGCCAGCGTATACAGGTCCTCCTATAATTCACCCCTCCACTTT. It encodes CASVYRSSYNSPLHF.

This clone has just a few counts. The chain employs TRBV19 and TRBJ2-3, with D perhaps matching TRBD2 (6 bases). The germline V gene encodes CDR1 LNHDA and CDR2 SQIVND (reference sequence). The V end lost 9 bases, the J end lost 2 bases, and 9 bases lay between the germline ends. The CDR3 extends over 12 amino acids. CDR3 DNA: TGTGCCAGCAAGGACTACACAGATACGCAGTATTTT. It translates to CASKDYTDTQYF.

The gene calls are TRBV5-1 and TRBJ2-1; the match to TRBD1 covers 7 bases. Germline CDR1 SGHRS, CDR2 YFSETQ. The CDR3 loop spans 13 amino acids. J lost 10 bases, V lost 4 bases, and 8 bases had no gene match. As DNA, the CDR3 is TGCGCCAGCAGCACGGGACAGACAAACGAGCAGTTCTTC. This sequence encodes CASSTGQTNEQFF.

In its sample, this clone was seen many times. The sample has other DNA sequences that encode this CDR3 too. This CDR3 is CASSLVSSGSYEQYF. CDR3 nucleotide sequence: TGTGCCAGCAGCTTGGTTTCTAGCGGGAGTTACGAGCAGTACTTC. V usage is TRBV5-5 and J usage is TRBJ2-7, with 10 bases matching TRBD2. Germline V gives CDR1 SGHKS, CDR2 YYEKEE (reference sequence). Germline trimming cut 0 bases from V and 4 bases from J; bases unmatched to any gene: 4. This CDR3 is built from 15 residues.

This chain connects TRBV7-2 to TRBJ2-2; TRBD2 matches 8 bases. CDR3 length: 16 amino acids. The germline V gene encodes CDR1 SGHTA and CDR2 FQGNSA. J was trimmed by 4 bases and V by 3 bases; bases with no gene match: 7. The CDR3 region is CASSFLAGFGTGELFF. As DNA, the CDR3 is TGTGCCAGCAGCTTTTTAGCGGGATTCGGCACCGGGGAGCTGTTTTTT. Full variable domain (rest looked up from reference TRBV7-2 and TRBJ2-2): GAGVSQSPSNKVTEKGKDVELRCDPISGHTALYWYRQSLGQGLEFLIYFQGNSAPDKSGLPSDRFSAERTGGSVSTLTIQRTQQEDSAVYLCASSFLAGFGTGELFFGEGSRLTVL.

V usage is TRBV7-8 and J usage is TRBJ2-1; D might be TRBD2 (5 bases). Germline CDR1 and CDR2: SGHVS and FQNEAQ. The germline V and J ends were trimmed by 5 bases and 6 bases, with 17 bases remaining between them. This CDR3 region has 15 residues. The CDR3 DNA reads TGTGCCAGCAGCCCGGTAGCGACCTTGGTCAATGAGCAGTTCTTC. Protein product: CASSPVATLVNEQFF.

The rearrangement joins TRBV5-1 to TRBJ1-1; TRBD1 agrees at 11 bases. Losses at the gene ends were 0 bases for V and 3 bases for J; bases not matched to a gene: 4. Germline CDR1 and CDR2: SGHRS and YFSETQ. The CDR3 sequence is 16 residues long. In DNA form, the CDR3 reads TGCGCCAGCAGCTTGGGGACAGGGGGCACGGACACTGAAGCTTTCTTT. The encoded protein is CASSLGTGGTDTEAFF. Combining the CDR3 with reference TRBV5-1 and TRBJ1-1 gives the whole variable domain KAGVTQTPRYLIKTRGQQVTLSCSPISGHRSVSWYQQTPGQGLQFLFEYFSETQRNKGNFPGRFSGRQFSNSRSEMNVSTLELGDSALYLCASSLGTGGTDTEAFFGQGTRLTVV.